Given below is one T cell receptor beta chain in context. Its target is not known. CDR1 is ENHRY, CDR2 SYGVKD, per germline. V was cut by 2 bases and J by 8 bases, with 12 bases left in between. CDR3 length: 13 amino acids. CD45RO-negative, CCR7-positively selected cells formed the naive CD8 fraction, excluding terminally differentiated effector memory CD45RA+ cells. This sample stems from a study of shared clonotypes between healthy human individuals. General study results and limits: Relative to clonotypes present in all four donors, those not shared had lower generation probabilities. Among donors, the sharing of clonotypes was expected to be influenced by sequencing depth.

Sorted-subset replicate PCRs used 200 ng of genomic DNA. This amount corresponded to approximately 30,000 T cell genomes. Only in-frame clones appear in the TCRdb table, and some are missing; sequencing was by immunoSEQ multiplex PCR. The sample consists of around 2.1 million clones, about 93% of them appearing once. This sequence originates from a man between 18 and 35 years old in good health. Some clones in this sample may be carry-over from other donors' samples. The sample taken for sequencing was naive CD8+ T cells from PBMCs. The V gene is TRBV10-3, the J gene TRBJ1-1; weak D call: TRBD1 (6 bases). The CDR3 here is CAISEARGVEAFF. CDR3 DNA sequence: TGTGCCATCAGTGAGGCAAGGGGGGTCGAAGCTTTCTTT.